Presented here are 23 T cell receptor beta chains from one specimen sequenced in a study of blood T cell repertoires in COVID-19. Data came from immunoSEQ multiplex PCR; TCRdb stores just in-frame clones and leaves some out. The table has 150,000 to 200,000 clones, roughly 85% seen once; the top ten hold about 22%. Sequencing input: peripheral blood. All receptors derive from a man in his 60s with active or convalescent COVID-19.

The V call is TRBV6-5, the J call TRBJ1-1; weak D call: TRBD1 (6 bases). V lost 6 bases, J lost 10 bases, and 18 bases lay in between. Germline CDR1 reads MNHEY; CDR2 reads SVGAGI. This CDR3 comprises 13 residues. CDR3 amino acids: CASSPSILGGAFF. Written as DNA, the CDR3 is TGTGCCAGCAGCCCCTCCATCCTAGGGGGAGCTTTCTTT.

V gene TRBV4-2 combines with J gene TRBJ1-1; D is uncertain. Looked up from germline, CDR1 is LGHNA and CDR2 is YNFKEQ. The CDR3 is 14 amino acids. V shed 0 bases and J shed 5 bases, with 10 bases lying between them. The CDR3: CASSQDDGVTEAFF. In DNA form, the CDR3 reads TGTGCCAGCAGCCAAGATGACGGGGTGACTGAAGCTTTCTTT.

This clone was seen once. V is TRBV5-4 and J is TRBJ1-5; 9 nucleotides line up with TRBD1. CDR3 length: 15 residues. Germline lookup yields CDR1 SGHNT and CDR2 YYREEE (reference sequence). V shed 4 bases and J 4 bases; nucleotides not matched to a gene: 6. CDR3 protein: CASSQDGTGNQPQHF. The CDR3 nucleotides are TGTGCCAGCAGCCAGGATGGGACAGGGAATCAGCCCCAGCATTTT.

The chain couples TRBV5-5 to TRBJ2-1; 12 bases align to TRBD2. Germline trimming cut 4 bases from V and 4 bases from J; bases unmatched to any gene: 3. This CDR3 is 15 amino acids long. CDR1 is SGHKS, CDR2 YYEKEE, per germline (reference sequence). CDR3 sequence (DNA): TGTGCCAGCAGCCCTCTAGCGGGGGGGTACAATGAGCAGTTCTTC. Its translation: CASSPLAGGYNEQFF.

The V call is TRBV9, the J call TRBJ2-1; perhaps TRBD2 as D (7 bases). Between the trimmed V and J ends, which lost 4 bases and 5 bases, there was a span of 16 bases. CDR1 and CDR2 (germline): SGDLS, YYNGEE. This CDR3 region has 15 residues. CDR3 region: CASSRGGGRHNEQFF. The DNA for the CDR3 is TGTGCCAGCAGCCGTGGGGGGGGGCGGCACAATGAGCAGTTCTTC.

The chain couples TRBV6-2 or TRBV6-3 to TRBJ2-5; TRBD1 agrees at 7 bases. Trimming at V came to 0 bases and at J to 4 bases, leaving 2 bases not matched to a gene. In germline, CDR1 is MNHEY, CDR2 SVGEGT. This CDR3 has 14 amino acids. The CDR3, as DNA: TGTGCCAGCAGTTACTCGACAGGGCCAGAGACCCAGTACTTC. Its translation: CASSYSTGPETQYF.

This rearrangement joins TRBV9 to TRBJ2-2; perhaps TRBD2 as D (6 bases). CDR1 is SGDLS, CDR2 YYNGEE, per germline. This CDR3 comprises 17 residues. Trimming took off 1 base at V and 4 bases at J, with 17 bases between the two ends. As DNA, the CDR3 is TGTGCCAGCAGCGTAAAGCGTACGGGTAGCGGCACCGGGGAGCTGTTTTTT. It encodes CASSVKRTGSGTGELFF.

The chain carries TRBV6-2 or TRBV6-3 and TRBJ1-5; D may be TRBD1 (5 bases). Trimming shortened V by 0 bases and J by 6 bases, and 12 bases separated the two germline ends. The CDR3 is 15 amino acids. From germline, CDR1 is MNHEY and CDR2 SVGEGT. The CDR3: CASSYSAGLGQPQHF. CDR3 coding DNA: TGTGCCAGCAGTTACTCAGCAGGGCTTGGTCAGCCCCAGCATTTT.

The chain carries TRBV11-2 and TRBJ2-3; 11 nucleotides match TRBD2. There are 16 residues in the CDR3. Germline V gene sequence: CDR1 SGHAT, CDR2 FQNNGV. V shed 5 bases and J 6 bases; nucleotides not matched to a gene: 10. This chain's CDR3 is CASSPRTSGLGDTQYF. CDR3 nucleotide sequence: TGTGCCAGCAGCCCTAGGACTAGCGGGCTGGGGGATACGCAGTATTTT.

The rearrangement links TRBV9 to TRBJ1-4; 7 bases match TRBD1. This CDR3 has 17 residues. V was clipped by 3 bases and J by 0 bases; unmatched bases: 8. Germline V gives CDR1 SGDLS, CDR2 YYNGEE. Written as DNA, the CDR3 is TGTGCCAGCAGCGGGGGACAGCGAATCACAACTAATGAAAAACTGTTTTTT. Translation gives CASSGGQRITTNEKLFF.

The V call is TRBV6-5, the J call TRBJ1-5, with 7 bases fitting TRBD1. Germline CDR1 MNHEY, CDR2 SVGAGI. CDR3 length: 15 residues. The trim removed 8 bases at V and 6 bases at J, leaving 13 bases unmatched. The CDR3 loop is CASQLGARGVQPQHF. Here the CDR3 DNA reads TGTGCCAGCCAACTTGGGGCCAGGGGGGTTCAGCCCCAGCATTTT.

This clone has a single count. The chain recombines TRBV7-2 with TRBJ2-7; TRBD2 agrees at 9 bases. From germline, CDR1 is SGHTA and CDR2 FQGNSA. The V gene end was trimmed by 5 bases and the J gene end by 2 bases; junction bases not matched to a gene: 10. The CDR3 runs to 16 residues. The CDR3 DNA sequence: TGTGCCAGCAGCCTCACCGCCGGGACTAGCCCCTACGAGCAGTACTTC. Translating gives CASSLTAGTSPYEQYF.

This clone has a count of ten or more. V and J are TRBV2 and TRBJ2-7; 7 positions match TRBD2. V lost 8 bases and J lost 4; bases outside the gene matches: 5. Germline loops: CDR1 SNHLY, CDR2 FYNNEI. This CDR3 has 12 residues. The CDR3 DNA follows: TGTGCCAGCTGCCGGGGGGTATACGAGCAGTACTTC. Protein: CASCRGVYEQYF.

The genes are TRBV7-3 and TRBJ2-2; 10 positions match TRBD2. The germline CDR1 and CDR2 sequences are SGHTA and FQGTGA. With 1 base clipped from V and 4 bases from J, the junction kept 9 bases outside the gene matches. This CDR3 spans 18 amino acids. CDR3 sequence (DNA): TGTGCCAGCAGCTTAATCCCCCGGCTAGCGGGGGTCACCGGGGAGCTGTTTTTT. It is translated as CASSLIPRLAGVTGELFF.

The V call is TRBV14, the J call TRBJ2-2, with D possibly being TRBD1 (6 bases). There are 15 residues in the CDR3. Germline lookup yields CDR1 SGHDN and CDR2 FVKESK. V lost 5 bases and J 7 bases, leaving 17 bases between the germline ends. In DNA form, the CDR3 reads TGTGCCAGCAGCAGGGTACAGGGCTCGATCGGGGAGCTGTTTTTT. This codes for CASSRVQGSIGELFF.

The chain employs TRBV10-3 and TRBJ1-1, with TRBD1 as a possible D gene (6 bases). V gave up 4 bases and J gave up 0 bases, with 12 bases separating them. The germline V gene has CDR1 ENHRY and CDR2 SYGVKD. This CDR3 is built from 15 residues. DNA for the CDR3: TGTGCCATCAGTGGGGCTAGGGGGATGAACACTGAAGCTTTCTTT. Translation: CAISGARGMNTEAFF.

CDR3 region: CASSGTGGETQYF. The DNA of the CDR3 is TGTGCCAGCAGCGGGACAGGGGGAGAGACCCAGTACTTC. The genes are TRBV6-5 and TRBJ2-5; 11 positions agree with TRBD1. Germline V gene data show CDR1 as MNHEY and CDR2 as SVGAGI. This CDR3 is built from 13 residues. V gave up 6 bases and J gave up 4 bases; unmatched junction bases: 1.

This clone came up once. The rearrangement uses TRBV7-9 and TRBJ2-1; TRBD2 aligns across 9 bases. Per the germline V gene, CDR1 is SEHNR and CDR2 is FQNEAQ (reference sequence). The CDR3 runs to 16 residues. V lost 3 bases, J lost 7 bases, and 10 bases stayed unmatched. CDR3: CASSFGSGTSGNEQFF. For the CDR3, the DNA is TGTGCCAGCAGCTTTGGGTCAGGAACTAGCGGGAATGAGCAGTTCTTC.

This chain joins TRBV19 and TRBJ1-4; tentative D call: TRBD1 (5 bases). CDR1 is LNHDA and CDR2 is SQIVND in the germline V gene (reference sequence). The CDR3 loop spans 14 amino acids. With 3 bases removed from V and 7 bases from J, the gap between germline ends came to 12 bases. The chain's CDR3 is CASSIGQGGEKLFF. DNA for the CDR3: TGTGCCAGTAGTATTGGGCAGGGCGGTGAAAAACTGTTTTTT.

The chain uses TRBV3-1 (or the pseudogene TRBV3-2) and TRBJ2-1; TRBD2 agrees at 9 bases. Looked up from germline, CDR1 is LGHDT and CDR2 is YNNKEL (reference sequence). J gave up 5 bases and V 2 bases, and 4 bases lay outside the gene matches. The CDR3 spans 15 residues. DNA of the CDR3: TGTGCCAGCAGCCAACGCGGGGGGGGCCACAATGAGCAGTTCTTC. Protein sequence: CASSQRGGGHNEQFF.

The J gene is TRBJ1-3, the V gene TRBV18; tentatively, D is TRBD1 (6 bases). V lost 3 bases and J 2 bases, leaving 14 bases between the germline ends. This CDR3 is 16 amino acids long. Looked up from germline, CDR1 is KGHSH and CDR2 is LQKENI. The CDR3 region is CASSPSTGRTGNTIYF. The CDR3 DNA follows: TGTGCCAGCTCACCGTCGACAGGACGTACTGGAAACACCATATATTTT.

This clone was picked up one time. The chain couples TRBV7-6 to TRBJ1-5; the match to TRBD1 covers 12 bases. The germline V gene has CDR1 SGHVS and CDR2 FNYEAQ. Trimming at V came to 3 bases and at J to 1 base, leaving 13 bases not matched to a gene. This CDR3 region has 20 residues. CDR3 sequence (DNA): TGTGCCAGCAGCTTGTTTCTCGGGGACAGGGGGCCCACAAGCAATCAGCCCCAGCATTTT. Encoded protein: CASSLFLGDRGPTSNQPQHF.

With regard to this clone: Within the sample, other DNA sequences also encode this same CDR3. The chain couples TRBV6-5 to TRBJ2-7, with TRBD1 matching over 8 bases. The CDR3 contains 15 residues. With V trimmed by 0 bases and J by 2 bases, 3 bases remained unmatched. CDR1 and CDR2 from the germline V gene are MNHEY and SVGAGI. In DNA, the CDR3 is TGTGCCAGCAGTTACTCGGCAGGGGGCGCCTACGAGCAGTACTTC. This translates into CASSYSAGGAYEQYF.